Below are 27 T cell receptor beta chains sequenced from a single sample in a study of control samples from healthy donors and cancer patients. Assay: immunoSEQ multiplex PCR; the TCRdb copy retains only in-frame clones and omits some. The repertoire holds tens of thousands of clones, with approximately 90% as singletons. Input material: blood. These TCRs come from a woman under 30 in good health.

Written as DNA, the CDR3 is TGTGCCAGCAGTCAATTAGATACGCAGTATTTT. Residues: CASSQLDTQYF. The rearrangement uses TRBV27 and TRBJ2-3; D ambiguous. The CDR3 contains 11 residues. V was shortened by 5 bases and J by 5 bases, with 5 bases between the two germline ends. Germline V gene data show CDR1 as MNHEY and CDR2 as SMNVEV (reference sequence).

Comments on this clone: This specimen includes other DNA sequences encoding the same CDR3. The CDR3 bases are TGCGCCAGCAGCCAAGACCCAGGAAACTATGGCTACACCTTC. Protein sequence: CASSQDPGNYGYTF. This chain connects TRBV4-1 to TRBJ1-2; D is undetermined. The CDR3 covers 14 residues. V was trimmed by 0 bases and J by 2 bases, leaving 7 bases between them. CDR1 and CDR2 from the germline V gene are MGHRA and YSYEKL.

This clone was seen only a few times. The J gene is TRBJ1-2, the V gene TRBV27; 9 nucleotides agree with TRBD1. CDR3 size: 14 residues. The junction had 11 bases not matched to a gene; V was cut back by 8 bases and J by 7 bases. CDR1 MNHEY and CDR2 SMNVEV come from the germline V gene (reference sequence). DNA for the CDR3: TGTGCCAGCCAAGGGACAGGGAGATGGGCTGGCTACACCTTC. As protein: CASQGTGRWAGYTF.

The chain couples TRBV23-1 to TRBJ2-7; 11 bases map to TRBD2. TRBV23-1 is flagged as an ORF with uncertain function. This CDR3 is built from 18 residues. Losses at the gene ends were 4 bases for V and 6 bases for J; bases not matched to a gene: 17. The CDR3 spells CASSLTLLAGARIPEQYF. CDR3 in DNA: TGCGCCAGCAGTCTTACTCTACTAGCGGGGGCCCGAATCCCCGAGCAGTACTTC.

This chain uses TRBV6-5 with TRBJ1-1, with no clear D. CDR1 and CDR2 (germline): MNHEY, SVGAGI. CDR3 length: 13 amino acids. V was pared by 6 bases and J by 1 base, with 9 bases between. The CDR3 sequence is CASSREPNTEAFF. CDR3 nucleotides: TGTGCCAGCAGCCGGGAACCGAACACTGAAGCTTTCTTT.

The CDR3 DNA reads TGTGCCAGCAGCTCAACCAAGTTCTATGCTAACTATGGCTACACCTTC. Protein sequence: CASSSTKFYANYGYTF. The V and J genes are TRBV11-3 and TRBJ1-2; D unclear. The CDR3 has 16 residues. V lost 4 bases and J 0 bases, leaving 15 bases between the germline ends. Germline V gives CDR1 SGHNT, CDR2 YENEEA.

The chain carries TRBV2 and TRBJ2-7, with D tentatively TRBD1 (7 bases). This CDR3 has 15 residues. Per the germline V gene, CDR1 is SNHLY and CDR2 is FYNNEI. Trimming took 5 bases from V and 5 from J, leaving 19 bases between them. The CDR3 loop is CASSTLGGQNHEQYF. CDR3 DNA: TGTGCCAGCAGTACCTTGGGGGGACAGAATCACGAGCAGTACTTC.

The rearrangement joins TRBV2 to TRBJ1-2, with 8 nucleotides matching TRBD1. The trim removed 1 base at V and 2 bases at J, leaving 9 bases unmatched. Germline CDR1 SNHLY, CDR2 FYNNEI. CDR3 length: 17 residues. The CDR3 sequence is CASSEVGTGAKNYGYTF. DNA for the CDR3: TGTGCCAGCAGTGAAGTGGGGACAGGCGCCAAGAACTATGGCTACACCTTC.

This chain uses TRBV9 with TRBJ2-3, with D hard to call. Germline V gives CDR1 SGDLS, CDR2 YYNGEE. V shed 0 bases and J shed 5 bases, with 4 bases lying between them. The CDR3 runs 12 residues. CDR3 in amino acids: CASSVEGDTQYF. The CDR3 region has the DNA TGTGCCAGCAGCGTAGAAGGAGATACGCAGTATTTT.

The chain couples TRBV5-1 to TRBJ2-3; 7 bases agree with TRBD1. CDR1 is SGHRS, CDR2 YFSETQ, per germline. The ends lost 4 bases at V and 2 bases at J; junction bases unmatched: 13. The CDR3 is 17 amino acids. DNA for the CDR3: TGCGCCAGCAGCGCGCGGACGAACAGGGGCTACACAGATACGCAGTATTTT. This gives the protein CASSARTNRGYTDTQYF.

J is TRBJ2-3 and V is TRBV5-1; D is perhaps TRBD2 (6 bases). The V gene's germline CDR1 is SGHRS and CDR2 YFSETQ. The CDR3 contains 13 residues. V dropped 4 bases and J dropped 5 bases, with 11 bases sitting between them. The CDR3 is CASSLQEGDTQYF. CDR3 DNA sequence: TGCGCCAGCAGCCTTCAGGAGGGAGATACGCAGTATTTT.

V and J are TRBV28 and TRBJ1-2; D uncertain. Germline values: CDR1 MDHEN, CDR2 SYDVKM. This CDR3 contains 12 residues. The ends were cut back, 11 bases at V and 4 bases at J, with 14 bases in the middle. The DNA of the CDR3 is TGTGCCGCCCGCGGGATACTCTATGGCTACACCTTC. Residues: CAARGILYGYTF.

The CDR3 DNA is TGCGCCAGCAGCCAAGATGGTACAGGGGCGAGCTATGGCTACACCTTC. Protein product: CASSQDGTGASYGYTF. The chain is built from TRBV4-1 and TRBJ1-2; 7 nucleotides line up with TRBD1. V dropped 0 bases and J dropped 4; count of bases not matched to a gene: 8. The germline CDR1 and CDR2 sequences are MGHRA and YSYEKL. This CDR3 is 16 amino acids long.

The J gene is TRBJ1-1, the V gene TRBV14; TRBD1 is a possible D gene (6 bases). The germline V and J ends were trimmed by 4 bases and 10 bases, with 16 bases remaining between them. The CDR3 extends over 13 amino acids. In germline, CDR1 is SGHDN, CDR2 FVKESK. CDR3 sequence reads: CASSPRQAGAAFF. CDR3 nucleotides: TGTGCCAGCAGCCCCCGACAGGCGGGCGCAGCTTTCTTT.

This sequence joins TRBV4-2 and TRBJ2-2, with D hard to call. CDR1 LGHNA and CDR2 YNFKEQ come from the germline V gene. The CDR3 covers 14 residues. Trimming removed 0 bases at V and 5 bases at J, with 7 bases between. The CDR3 region is CASSQDRDTGELFF. The CDR3 DNA follows: TGTGCCAGCAGCCAAGATCGAGATACCGGGGAGCTGTTTTTT.

A single count supports this clone. This chain joins TRBV6-5 and TRBJ2-2; 12 nucleotides agree with TRBD2. V dropped 7 bases and J dropped 2; count of bases not matched to a gene: 2. Per germline, CDR1 MNHEY and CDR2 SVGAGI. The CDR3 length is 15 residues. Written as DNA, the CDR3 is TGTGCCAGCATGACTAGCGGGGGAAACACCGGGGAGCTGTTTTTT. Amino acid sequence: CASMTSGGNTGELFF.

This chain links TRBV18 with TRBJ1-4; 11 bases match TRBD1. CDR3 length equals 14 residues. Germline CDR1 reads KGHSH; CDR2 reads LQKENI. With 4 bases clipped from V and 7 bases from J, the junction kept 2 bases outside the gene matches. The CDR3 loop is CASSRGTGGEKLFF. In nucleotides, the CDR3 is TGTGCCAGCTCACGCGGGACAGGGGGTGAAAAACTGTTTTTT.

A few counts support this clone. The chain combines TRBV5-1 with TRBJ1-1; 7 bases agree with TRBD1. Germline V gene data show CDR1 as SGHRS and CDR2 as YFSETQ. V shed 2 bases, J shed 1 base, and the junction held 2 bases outside the gene matches. This CDR3 spans 14 amino acids. The CDR3 DNA follows: TGCGCCAGCAGCTTCGGGACAGCGAACACTGAAGCTTTCTTT. It translates to CASSFGTANTEAFF.

This sequence joins TRBV5-1 and TRBJ2-2; 12 positions agree with TRBD2. CDR1 and CDR2 (germline): SGHRS, YFSETQ. The CDR3 loop spans 17 amino acids. V lost 4 bases, J lost 5 bases, and 9 bases stayed unmatched. The chain's CDR3 is CASSLDTSGGRTGELFF. In nucleotides, the CDR3 is TGCGCCAGCAGCCTCGATACTAGCGGGGGGCGGACCGGGGAGCTGTTTTTT.

The chain has TRBV27 and TRBJ1-1; D is uncertain. Germline V gives CDR1 MNHEY, CDR2 SMNVEV (reference sequence). The ends were cut back, 5 bases at V and 4 bases at J, with 11 bases in the middle. CDR3 length: 13 residues. This CDR3 reads CASSNSPGTEAFF. CDR3 DNA: TGTGCCAGCAGTAACTCACCGGGCACTGAAGCTTTCTTT.

V gene TRBV5-6 combines with J gene TRBJ2-1; 11 nucleotides match TRBD2. The CDR3 contains 17 residues. Trimming cost V 0 bases and J 8 bases; bases outside gene matches: 10. Germline-derived CDR1 and CDR2 are SGHDT and YYEEEE. The CDR3, as DNA: TGTGCCAGCAGCTTGGCCACTAGCGGGGGCCTAAACGATGAGCAGTTCTTC. This encodes CASSLATSGGLNDEQFF.

This sequence joins TRBV24-1 and TRBJ2-3; D gene uncertain. Germline V gene sequence: CDR1 KGHDR, CDR2 SFDVKD. V lost 3 bases and J 8 bases, leaving 5 bases between the germline ends. The CDR3 extends over 11 amino acids. CDR3 residues: CATSDLSTQYF. The CDR3 nucleotides read TGTGCCACCAGTGATCTCAGTACGCAGTATTTT.

The V gene is TRBV6-5, the J gene TRBJ2-3, with a weak D call TRBD2 (5 bases). V was clipped by 1 base and J by 6 bases, with 8 bases between them. From germline, CDR1 is MNHEY and CDR2 SVGAGI. The CDR3 sequence is 13 residues long. The CDR3 DNA is TGTGCCAGCAGTTACTTGGGCGGGGATACGCAGTATTTT. Translation: CASSYLGGDTQYF.

The chain joins TRBV5-3 to TRBJ1-2; 7 nucleotides agree with TRBD1. TRBV5-3 is assigned to the ORF class and has an uncertain function. The CDR3 covers 14 residues. V lost 0 bases and J lost 7; bases outside the gene matches: 6. The CDR3 nucleotides are TGTGCCAGAAGCTTGGACACAGGGGAGACTGGCTACACCTTC. Translated: CARSLDTGETGYTF.

The rearrangement uses TRBV7-8 and TRBJ2-7, with 7 bases identical to TRBD2. Trimming at V came to 1 base and at J to 0 bases, leaving 3 bases not matched to a gene. The CDR3 extends over 15 amino acids. Germline CDR1 is SGHVS and CDR2 is FQNEAQ. CDR3 DNA: TGTGCCAGCAGCTTAGGAGCGGGGACCTCCTACGAGCAGTACTTC. Its protein is CASSLGAGTSYEQYF.

The rearrangement links TRBV18 to TRBJ2-7; tentative D call: TRBD2 (5 bases). Germline loops: CDR1 KGHSH, CDR2 LQKENI. This CDR3 is 15 amino acids long. V lost 3 bases, J lost 7 bases, and 19 bases lay in between. The CDR3 DNA follows: TGTGCCAGCTCACCTGCGGTGACACCCGCGGGTGAGCAGTACTTC. The encoded protein is CASSPAVTPAGEQYF.

This clone is a singleton in its sample. V is TRBV5-1 and J is TRBJ2-3, with 10 bases matching TRBD1. Germline assignment: CDR1 SGHRS and CDR2 YFSETQ. The CDR3 runs to 16 residues. V was clipped by 1 base and J by 2 bases; unmatched bases: 4. The CDR3 sequence: CASSLLGTGDTDTQYF. CDR3 sequence (DNA): TGCGCCAGCAGCTTGTTGGGGACAGGGGACACAGATACGCAGTATTTT.